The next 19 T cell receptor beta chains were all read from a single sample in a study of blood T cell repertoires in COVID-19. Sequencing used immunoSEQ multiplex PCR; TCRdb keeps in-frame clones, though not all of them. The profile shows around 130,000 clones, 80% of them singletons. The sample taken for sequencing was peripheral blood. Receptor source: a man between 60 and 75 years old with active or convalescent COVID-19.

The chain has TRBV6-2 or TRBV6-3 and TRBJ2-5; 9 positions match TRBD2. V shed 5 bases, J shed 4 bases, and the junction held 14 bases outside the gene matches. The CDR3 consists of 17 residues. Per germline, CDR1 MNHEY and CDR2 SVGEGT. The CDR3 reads CASSPRVAGVVRETQYF. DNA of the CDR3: TGTGCCAGCAGTCCCAGGGTAGCGGGAGTTGTACGAGAGACCCAGTACTTC.

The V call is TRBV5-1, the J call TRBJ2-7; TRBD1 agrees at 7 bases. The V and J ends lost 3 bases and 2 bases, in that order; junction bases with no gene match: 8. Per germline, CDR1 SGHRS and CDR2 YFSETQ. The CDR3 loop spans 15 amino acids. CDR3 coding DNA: TGCGCCAGCAGCTCCGGGGAAACAGGGGCCTACGAGCAGTACTTC. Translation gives CASSSGETGAYEQYF.

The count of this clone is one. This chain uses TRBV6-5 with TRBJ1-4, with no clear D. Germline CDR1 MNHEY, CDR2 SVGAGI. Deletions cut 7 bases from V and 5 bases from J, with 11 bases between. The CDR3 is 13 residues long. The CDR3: CASISGENEKLFF. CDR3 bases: TGTGCCAGCATAAGCGGAGAAAATGAAAAACTGTTTTTT.

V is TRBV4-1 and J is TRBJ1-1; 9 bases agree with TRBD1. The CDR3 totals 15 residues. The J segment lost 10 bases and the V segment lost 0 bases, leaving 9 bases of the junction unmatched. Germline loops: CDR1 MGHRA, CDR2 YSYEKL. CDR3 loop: CASSQEGTGTSRAFF. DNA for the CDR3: TGCGCCAGCAGCCAAGAAGGGACAGGGACCTCTAGAGCTTTCTTT.

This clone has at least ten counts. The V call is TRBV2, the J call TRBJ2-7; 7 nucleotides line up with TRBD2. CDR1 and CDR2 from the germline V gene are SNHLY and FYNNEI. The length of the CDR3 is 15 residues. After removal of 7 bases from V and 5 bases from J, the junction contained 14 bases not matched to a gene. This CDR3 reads CASKDFPGGHDEQYF. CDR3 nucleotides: TGTGCCAGCAAGGACTTCCCGGGAGGCCATGACGAGCAGTACTTC.

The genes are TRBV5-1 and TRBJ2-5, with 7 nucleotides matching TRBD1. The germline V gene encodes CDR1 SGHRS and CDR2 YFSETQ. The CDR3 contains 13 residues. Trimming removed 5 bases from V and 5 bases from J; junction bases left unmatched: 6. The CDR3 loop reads CASRETGLETQYF. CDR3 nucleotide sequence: TGCGCCAGCAGGGAGACAGGGTTGGAGACCCAGTACTTC.

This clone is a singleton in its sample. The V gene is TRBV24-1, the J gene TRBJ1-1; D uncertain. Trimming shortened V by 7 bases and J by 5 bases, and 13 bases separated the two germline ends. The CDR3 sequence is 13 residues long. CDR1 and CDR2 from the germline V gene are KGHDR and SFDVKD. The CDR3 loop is CATRTLGGTEAFF. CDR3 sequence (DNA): TGTGCCACCAGGACCCTCGGAGGGACTGAAGCTTTCTTT.

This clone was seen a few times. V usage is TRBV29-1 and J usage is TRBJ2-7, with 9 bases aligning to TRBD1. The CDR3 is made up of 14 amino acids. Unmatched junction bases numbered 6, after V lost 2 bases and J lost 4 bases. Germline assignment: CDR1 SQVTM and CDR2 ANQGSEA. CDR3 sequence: CSVEIGTGIYEQYF. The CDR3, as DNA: TGCAGCGTTGAAATCGGGACAGGGATTTACGAGCAGTACTTC.

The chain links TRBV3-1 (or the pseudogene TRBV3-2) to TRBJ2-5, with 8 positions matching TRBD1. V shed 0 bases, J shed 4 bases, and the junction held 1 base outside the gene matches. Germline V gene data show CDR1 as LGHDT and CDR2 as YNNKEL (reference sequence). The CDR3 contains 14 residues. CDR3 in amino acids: CASSQEGQGETQYF. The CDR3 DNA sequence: TGTGCCAGCAGCCAAGAAGGACAGGGAGAGACCCAGTACTTC.

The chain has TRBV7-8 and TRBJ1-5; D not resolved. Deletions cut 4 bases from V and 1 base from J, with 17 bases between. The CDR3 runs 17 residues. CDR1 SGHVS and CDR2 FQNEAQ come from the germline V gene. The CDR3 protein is CASSYLTGGKSNQPQHF. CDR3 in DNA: TGTGCCAGCAGCTACCTGACGGGAGGGAAGAGCAATCAGCCCCAGCATTTT.

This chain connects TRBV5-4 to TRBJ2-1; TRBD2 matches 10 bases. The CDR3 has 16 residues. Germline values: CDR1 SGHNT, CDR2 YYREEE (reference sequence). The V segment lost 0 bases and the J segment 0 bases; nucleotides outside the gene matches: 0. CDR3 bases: TGTGCCAGCAGCTTGGCTAGCGGGAGCTCCTACAATGAGCAGTTCTTC. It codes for CASSLASGSSYNEQFF.

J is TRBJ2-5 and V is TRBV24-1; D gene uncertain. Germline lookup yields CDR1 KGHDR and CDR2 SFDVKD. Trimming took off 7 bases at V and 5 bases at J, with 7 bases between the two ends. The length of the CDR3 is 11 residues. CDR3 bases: TGTGCCACCAGCACCGGGGAGACCCAGTACTTC. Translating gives CATSTGETQYF.

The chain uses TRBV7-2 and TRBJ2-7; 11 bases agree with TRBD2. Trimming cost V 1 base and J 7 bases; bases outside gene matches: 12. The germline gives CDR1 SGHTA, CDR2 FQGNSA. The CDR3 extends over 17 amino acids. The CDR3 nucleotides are TGTGCCAGCAGCTTAGTTTTAGTTACTAGCGGGAGTAATGAGCAGTACTTC. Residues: CASSLVLVTSGSNEQYF. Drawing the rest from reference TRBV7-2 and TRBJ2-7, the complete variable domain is GAGVSQSPSNKVTEKGKDVELRCDPISGHTALYWYRQSLGQGLEFLIYFQGNSAPDKSGLPSDRFSAERTGGSVSTLTIQRTQQEDSAVYLCASSLVLVTSGSNEQYFGPGTRLTVT.

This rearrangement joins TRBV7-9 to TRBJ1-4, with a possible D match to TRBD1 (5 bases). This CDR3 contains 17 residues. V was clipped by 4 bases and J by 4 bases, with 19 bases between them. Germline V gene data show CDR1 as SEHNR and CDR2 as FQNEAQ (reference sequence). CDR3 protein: CASSYQGGGDLNEKLFF. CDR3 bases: TGTGCCAGCAGCTATCAAGGCGGGGGGGACCTTAATGAAAAACTGTTTTTT.

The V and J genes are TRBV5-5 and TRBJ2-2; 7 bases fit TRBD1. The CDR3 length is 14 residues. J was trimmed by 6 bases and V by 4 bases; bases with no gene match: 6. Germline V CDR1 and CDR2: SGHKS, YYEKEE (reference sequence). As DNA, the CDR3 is TGTGCCAGCAGCCCATTAGGGGGCGCCGGGGAGCTGTTTTTT. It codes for CASSPLGGAGELFF. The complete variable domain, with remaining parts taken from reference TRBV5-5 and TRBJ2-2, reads DAGVTQSPTHLIKTRGQQVTLRCSPISGHKSVSWYQQVLGQGPQFIFQYYEKEERGRGNFPDRFSARQFPNYSSELNVNALLLGDSALYLCASSPLGGAGELFFGEGSRLTVL.

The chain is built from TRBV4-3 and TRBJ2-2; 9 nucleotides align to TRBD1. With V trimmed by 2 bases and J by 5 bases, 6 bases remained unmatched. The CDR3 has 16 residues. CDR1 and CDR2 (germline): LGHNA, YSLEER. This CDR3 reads CASSQLTGQGTGELFF. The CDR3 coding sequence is TGCGCCAGCAGCCAACTTACTGGACAGGGGACCGGGGAGCTGTTTTTT.

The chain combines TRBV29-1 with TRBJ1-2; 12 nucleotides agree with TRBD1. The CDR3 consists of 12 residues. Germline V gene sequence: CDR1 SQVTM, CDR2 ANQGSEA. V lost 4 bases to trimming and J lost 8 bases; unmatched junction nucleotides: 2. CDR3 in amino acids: CSVAGTGGGYTF. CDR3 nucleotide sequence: TGCAGCGTTGCCGGGACAGGGGGCGGCTACACCTTC.

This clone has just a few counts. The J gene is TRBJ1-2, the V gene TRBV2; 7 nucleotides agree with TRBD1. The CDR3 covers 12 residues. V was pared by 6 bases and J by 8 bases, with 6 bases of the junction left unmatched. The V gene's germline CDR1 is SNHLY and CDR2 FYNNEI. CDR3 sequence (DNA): TGTGCCAGCAGGGTACAGGGGCGCGGCTACACCTTC. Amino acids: CASRVQGRGYTF.

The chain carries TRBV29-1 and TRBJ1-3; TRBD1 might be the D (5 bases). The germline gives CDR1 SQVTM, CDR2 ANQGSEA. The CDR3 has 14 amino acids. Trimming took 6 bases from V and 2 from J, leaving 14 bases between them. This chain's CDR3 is CSVGSGIAGNTIYF. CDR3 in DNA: TGCAGCGTCGGTTCAGGGATCGCTGGAAACACCATATATTTT.